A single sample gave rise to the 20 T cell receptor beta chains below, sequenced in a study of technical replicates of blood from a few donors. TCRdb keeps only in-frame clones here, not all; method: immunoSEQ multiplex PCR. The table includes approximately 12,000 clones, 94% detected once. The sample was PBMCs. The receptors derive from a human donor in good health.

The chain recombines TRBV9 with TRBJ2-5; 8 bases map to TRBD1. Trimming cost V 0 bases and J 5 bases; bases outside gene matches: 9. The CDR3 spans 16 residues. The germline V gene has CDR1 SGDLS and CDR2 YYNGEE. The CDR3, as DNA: TGTGCCAGCAGCGTAGTAGGCAGGGGGCTATGGGAGACCCAGTACTTC. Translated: CASSVVGRGLWETQYF.

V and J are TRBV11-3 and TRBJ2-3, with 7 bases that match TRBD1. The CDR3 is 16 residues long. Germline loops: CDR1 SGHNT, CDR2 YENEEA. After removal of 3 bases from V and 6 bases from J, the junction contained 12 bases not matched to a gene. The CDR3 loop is CASSLGRQGTLDTQYF. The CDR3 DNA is TGTGCCAGCAGCTTGGGTCGACAGGGTACATTGGATACGCAGTATTTT.

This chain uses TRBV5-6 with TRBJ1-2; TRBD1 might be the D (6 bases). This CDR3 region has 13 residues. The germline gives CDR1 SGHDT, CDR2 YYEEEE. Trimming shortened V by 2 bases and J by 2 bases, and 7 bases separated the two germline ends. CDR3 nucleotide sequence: TGTGCCAGCAGCTTCAGGGGAAACTATGGCTACACCTTC. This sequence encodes CASSFRGNYGYTF. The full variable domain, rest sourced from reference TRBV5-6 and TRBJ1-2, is DAGVTQSPTHLIKTRGQQVTLRCSPKSGHDTVSWYQQALGQGPQFIFQYYEEEERQRGNFPDRFSGHQFPNYSSELNVNALLLGDSALYLCASSFRGNYGYTFGSGTRLTVV.

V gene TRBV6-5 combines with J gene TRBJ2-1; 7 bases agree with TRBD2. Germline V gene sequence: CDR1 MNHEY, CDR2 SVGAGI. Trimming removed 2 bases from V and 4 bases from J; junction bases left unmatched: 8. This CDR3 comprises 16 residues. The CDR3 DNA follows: TGTGCCAGCAGTTACGGGGGACTAAACCGTTACAATGAGCAGTTCTTC. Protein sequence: CASSYGGLNRYNEQFF.

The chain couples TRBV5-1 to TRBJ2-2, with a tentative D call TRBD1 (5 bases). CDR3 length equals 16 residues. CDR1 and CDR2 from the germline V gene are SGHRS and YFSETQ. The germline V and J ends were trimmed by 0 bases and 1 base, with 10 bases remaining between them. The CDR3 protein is CASSLVGQGNTGELFF. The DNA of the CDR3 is TGCGCCAGCAGCTTGGTCGGTCAGGGGAACACCGGGGAGCTGTTTTTT.

The CDR3 spells CASSQMAGVGHEQFF. The CDR3 bases are TGTGCCAGCAGCCAGATGGCGGGAGTCGGCCATGAGCAGTTCTTC. The gene calls are TRBV7-7 and TRBJ2-1; 7 bases agree with TRBD2. The trim removed 5 bases at V and 8 bases at J, leaving 12 bases unmatched. In germline, CDR1 is SSHAT, CDR2 FNYEAQ (reference sequence). The CDR3 consists of 15 residues.

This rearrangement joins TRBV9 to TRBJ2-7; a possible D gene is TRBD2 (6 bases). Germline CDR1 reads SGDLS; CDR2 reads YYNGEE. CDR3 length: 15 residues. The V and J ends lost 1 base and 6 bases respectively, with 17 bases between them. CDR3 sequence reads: CASSVRGIGPLEQYF. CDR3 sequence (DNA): TGTGCCAGCAGCGTACGGGGGATAGGACCCCTCGAGCAGTACTTC.

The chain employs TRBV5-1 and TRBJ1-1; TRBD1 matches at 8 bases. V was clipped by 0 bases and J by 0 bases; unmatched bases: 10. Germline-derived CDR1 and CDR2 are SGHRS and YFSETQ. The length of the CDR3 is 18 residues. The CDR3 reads CASSLVPIRQGMNTEAFF. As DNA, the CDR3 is TGCGCCAGCAGCTTGGTGCCCATTAGACAGGGGATGAACACTGAAGCTTTCTTT.

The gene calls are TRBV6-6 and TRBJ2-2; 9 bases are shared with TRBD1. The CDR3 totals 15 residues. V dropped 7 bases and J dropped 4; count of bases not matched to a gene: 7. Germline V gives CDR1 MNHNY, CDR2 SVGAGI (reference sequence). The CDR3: CASIAQGAGTGELFF. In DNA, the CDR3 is TGTGCCAGCATCGCACAGGGGGCAGGCACCGGGGAGCTGTTTTTT.

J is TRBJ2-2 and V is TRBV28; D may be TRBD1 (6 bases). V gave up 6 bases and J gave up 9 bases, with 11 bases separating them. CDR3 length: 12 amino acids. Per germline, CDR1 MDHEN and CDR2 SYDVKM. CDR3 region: CASSNRVRELFF. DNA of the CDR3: TGTGCCAGCAGCAACAGGGTTCGGGAGCTGTTTTTT. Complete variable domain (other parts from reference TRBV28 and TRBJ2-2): DVKVTQSSRYLVKRTGEKVFLECVQDMDHENMFWYRQDPGLGLRLIYFSYDVKMKEKGDIPEGYSVSREKKERFSLILESASTNQTSMYLCASSNRVRELFFGEGSRLTVL.

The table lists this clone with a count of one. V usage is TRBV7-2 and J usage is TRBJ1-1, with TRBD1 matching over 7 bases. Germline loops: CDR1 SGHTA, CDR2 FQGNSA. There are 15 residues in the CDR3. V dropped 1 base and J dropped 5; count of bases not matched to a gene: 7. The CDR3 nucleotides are TGTGCCAGCAGCTTAGGTCACAGGGGAGTTACTGAAGCTTTCTTT. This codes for CASSLGHRGVTEAFF.

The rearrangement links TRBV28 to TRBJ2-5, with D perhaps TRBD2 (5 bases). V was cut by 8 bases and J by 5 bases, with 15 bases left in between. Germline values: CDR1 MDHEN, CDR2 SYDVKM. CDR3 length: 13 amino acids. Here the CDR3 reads CASALGDPETQYF. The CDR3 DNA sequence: TGTGCCAGCGCGCTCGGGGATCCCGAGACCCAGTACTTC.

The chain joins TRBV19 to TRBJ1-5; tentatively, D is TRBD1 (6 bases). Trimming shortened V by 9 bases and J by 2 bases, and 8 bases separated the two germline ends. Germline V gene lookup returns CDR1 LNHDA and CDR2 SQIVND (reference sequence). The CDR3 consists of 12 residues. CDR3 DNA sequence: TGTGCCAGCGCAGGGGGCAATCAGCCCCAGCATTTT. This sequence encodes CASAGGNQPQHF. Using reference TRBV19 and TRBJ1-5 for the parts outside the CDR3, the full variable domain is DGGITQSPKYLFRKEGQNVTLSCEQNLNHDAMYWYRQDPGQGLRLIYYSQIVNDFQKGDIAEGYSVSREKKESFPLTVTSAQKNPTAFYLCASAGGNQPQHFGDGTRLSIL.

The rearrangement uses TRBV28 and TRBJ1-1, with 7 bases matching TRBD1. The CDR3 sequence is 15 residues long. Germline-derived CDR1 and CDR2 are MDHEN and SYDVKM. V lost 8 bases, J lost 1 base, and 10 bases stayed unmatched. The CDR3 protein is CASYPPGTANTEAFF. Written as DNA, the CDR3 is TGTGCCAGCTATCCCCCAGGGACAGCGAACACTGAAGCTTTCTTT.

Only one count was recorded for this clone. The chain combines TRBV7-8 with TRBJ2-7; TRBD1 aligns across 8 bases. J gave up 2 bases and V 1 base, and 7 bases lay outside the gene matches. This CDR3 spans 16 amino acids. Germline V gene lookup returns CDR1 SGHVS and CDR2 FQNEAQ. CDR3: CASSLGQGARTYEQYF. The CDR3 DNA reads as TGTGCCAGCAGCTTAGGGCAGGGGGCGAGGACCTACGAGCAGTACTTC.

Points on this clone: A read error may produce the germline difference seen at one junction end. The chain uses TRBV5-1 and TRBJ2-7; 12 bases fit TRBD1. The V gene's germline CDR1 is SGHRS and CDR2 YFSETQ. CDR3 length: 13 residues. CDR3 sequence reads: CASRLGQGAEQYF. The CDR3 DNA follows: TGCGCCAGCAGATTGGGACAGGGGGCCGAGCAGTACTTC.

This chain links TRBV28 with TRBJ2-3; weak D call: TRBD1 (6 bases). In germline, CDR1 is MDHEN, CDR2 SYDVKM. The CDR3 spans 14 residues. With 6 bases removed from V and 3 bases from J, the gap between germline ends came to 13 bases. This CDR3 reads CASSQQGGTDTQYF. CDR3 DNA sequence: TGTGCCAGCAGCCAACAGGGCGGGACAGATACGCAGTATTTT.

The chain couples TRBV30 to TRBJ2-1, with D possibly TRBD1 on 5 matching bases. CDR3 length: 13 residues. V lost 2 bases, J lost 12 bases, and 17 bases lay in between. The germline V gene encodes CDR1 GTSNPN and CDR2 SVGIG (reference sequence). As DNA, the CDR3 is TGTGCCTGGAGTTCACAGGAGAACAAGGTGCAGTTCTTC. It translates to CAWSSQENKVQFF. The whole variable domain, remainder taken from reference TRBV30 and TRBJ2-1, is SQTIHQWPATLVQPVGSPLSLECTVEGTSNPNLYWYRQAAGRGLQLLFYSVGIGQISSEVPQNLSASRPQDRQFILSSKKLLLSDSGFYLCAWSSQENKVQFFGPGTRLTVL.

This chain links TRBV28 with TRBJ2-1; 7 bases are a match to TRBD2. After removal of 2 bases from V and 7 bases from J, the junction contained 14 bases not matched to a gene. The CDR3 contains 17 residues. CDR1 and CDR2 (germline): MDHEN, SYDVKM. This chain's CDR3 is CASSLRDWEGLANEQFF. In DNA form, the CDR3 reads TGTGCCAGCAGTTTAAGGGACTGGGAGGGGCTAGCGAATGAGCAGTTCTTC.

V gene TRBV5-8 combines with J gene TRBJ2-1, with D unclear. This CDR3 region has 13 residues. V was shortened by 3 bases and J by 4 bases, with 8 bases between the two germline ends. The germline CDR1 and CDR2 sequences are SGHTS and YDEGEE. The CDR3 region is CASSSAEYNEQFF. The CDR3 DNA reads TGTGCCAGCAGCTCGGCGGAATACAATGAGCAGTTCTTC.